The 11 T cell receptor beta chains presented below share a single source sample, sequenced in a study of blood T cell repertoires in COVID-19. Sequenced by immunoSEQ multiplex PCR; TCRdb stores in-frame clones only, minus some. The sample lists roughly 230,000 clones, around 91% seen once, with around 2.3% in the top ten. Sequenced: peripheral blood. All receptors derive from a woman in her sixties with COVID-19, enrolled during active disease.

This clone was seen a few times. The junction does not match germline at one end; this may be a read error. This chain links TRBV11-2 with TRBJ2-2, with TRBD2 as a possible D gene (6 bases). This CDR3 has 15 amino acids. Looked up from germline, CDR1 is SGHAT and CDR2 is FQNNGV. The CDR3 sequence is CASSLEIAATGELFF. The CDR3 DNA reads TGTGCCAGCAGCCTAGAGATAGCGGCCACCGGGGAGCTGTTTTTT.

This clone came up once. This chain links TRBV5-1 with TRBJ2-7; 8 bases align to TRBD1. J lost 0 bases, V lost 5 bases, and 10 bases had no gene match. CDR3 length: 16 residues. Germline V lookup: CDR1 SGHRS, CDR2 YFSETQ. CDR3 sequence: CASRPDDRGSSYEQYF. The DNA of the CDR3 is TGCGCCAGCAGACCCGACGACAGGGGTAGCTCCTACGAGCAGTACTTC. Using reference TRBV5-1 and TRBJ2-7 for the parts outside the CDR3, the full variable domain is KAGVTQTPRYLIKTRGQQVTLSCSPISGHRSVSWYQQTPGQGLQFLFEYFSETQRNKGNFPGRFSGRQFSNSRSEMNVSTLELGDSALYLCASRPDDRGSSYEQYFGPGTRLTVT.

This clone was counted a single time. J is TRBJ2-3 and V is TRBV5-4; 8 nucleotides match TRBD2. Germline V lookup: CDR1 SGHNT, CDR2 YYREEE (reference sequence). The CDR3 spans 15 residues. V dropped 3 bases and J dropped 6; count of bases not matched to a gene: 9. The CDR3 nucleotides read TGTGCCAGCAGCTCCGGGACTAGTCTTCTCGATACGCAGTATTTT. This sequence encodes CASSSGTSLLDTQYF.

The rearrangement joins TRBV5-1 to TRBJ2-7; 7 positions agree with TRBD1. Germline-derived CDR1 and CDR2 are SGHRS and YFSETQ. The CDR3 covers 21 residues. J lost 0 bases, V lost 1 base, and 22 bases had no gene match. The CDR3 nucleotides are TGCGCCAGCAGCTTGTCCAGGTTGGACCACCCGGGACAGAGGGTCTCCTACGAGCAGTACTTC. Its protein is CASSLSRLDHPGQRVSYEQYF.

The rearrangement joins TRBV7-3 to TRBJ2-1; 7 bases fit TRBD2. The CDR3 consists of 15 residues. Per germline, CDR1 SGHTA and CDR2 FQGTGA. The J segment lost 6 bases and the V segment lost 2 bases, leaving 7 bases of the junction unmatched. Here the CDR3 reads CASSLERLAVNEQFF. CDR3 coding DNA: TGTGCCAGCAGCTTAGAGAGGCTAGCGGTCAATGAGCAGTTCTTC.

CDR3 residues: CASTWGQGDNEQFF. Here the CDR3 DNA reads TGTGCCAGCACTTGGGGACAGGGGGACAATGAGCAGTTCTTC. The chain employs TRBV2 and TRBJ2-1; 11 nucleotides match TRBD1. Germline V gene sequence: CDR1 SNHLY, CDR2 FYNNEI. This CDR3 has 14 amino acids. Losses at the gene ends were 7 bases for V and 5 bases for J; bases not matched to a gene: 4.

The chain recombines TRBV7-2 with TRBJ1-1; weak D call: TRBD1 (6 bases). The germline gives CDR1 SGHTA, CDR2 FQGNSA. CDR3 length: 16 amino acids. With 7 bases removed from V and 2 bases from J, the gap between germline ends came to 20 bases. As DNA, the CDR3 is TGTGCCAGCACCGACATCGGACAGACCATCAACACTGAAGCTTTCTTT. Its protein product is CASTDIGQTINTEAFF.

V is TRBV6-2 or TRBV6-3 and J is TRBJ1-1; D possibly corresponds to TRBD1 (6 bases). The length of the CDR3 is 14 residues. Trimming shortened V by 5 bases and J by 4 bases, and 14 bases separated the two germline ends. The germline CDR1 and CDR2 sequences are MNHEY and SVGEGT. CDR3: CASSANRGATEAFF. CDR3 DNA sequence: TGTGCCAGCAGTGCGAACCGGGGGGCCACTGAAGCTTTCTTT.

The gene calls are TRBV6-5 and TRBJ1-6, with D hard to call. Germline V gives CDR1 MNHEY, CDR2 SVGAGI. Between the trimmed V and J ends, which lost 2 bases and 10 bases, there was a span of 12 bases. This CDR3 has 14 amino acids. The CDR3 DNA sequence: TGTGCCAGCAGTTACGTTCGTAGAGGCTCACCCCTCCACTTT. As protein: CASSYVRRGSPLHF.

The chain recombines TRBV5-1 with TRBJ2-1, with TRBD1 matching over 7 bases. After removal of 3 bases from V and 3 bases from J, the junction contained 24 bases not matched to a gene. Germline-derived CDR1 and CDR2 are SGHRS and YFSETQ. The CDR3 is 21 residues long. As DNA, the CDR3 is TGCGCCAGCAGCTCCGGAACAGGGGCCCCCAGCCGTGGTCACCTCTACAATGAGCAGTTCTTC. Translated: CASSSGTGAPSRGHLYNEQFF.

This rearrangement joins TRBV5-1 to TRBJ2-1, with D maybe TRBD2 (5 bases). Germline assignment: CDR1 SGHRS and CDR2 YFSETQ. This CDR3 has 14 amino acids. The V and J ends lost 0 bases and 5 bases respectively, with 9 bases between them. CDR3 sequence reads: CASSLGLGDNEQFF. The CDR3 DNA reads TGCGCCAGCAGCTTGGGACTCGGGGACAATGAGCAGTTCTTC. Filled out from reference TRBV5-1 and TRBJ2-1, the complete variable domain reads KAGVTQTPRYLIKTRGQQVTLSCSPISGHRSVSWYQQTPGQGLQFLFEYFSETQRNKGNFPGRFSGRQFSNSRSEMNVSTLELGDSALYLCASSLGLGDNEQFFGPGTRLTVL.